Shown below are 29 T cell receptor beta chains from a single sample sequenced in a study of post-analysis software for immune sequencing data. Study findings and constraints: Patients carried a handful of TRBV segments more frequently than controls did, and TRBV5-6, TRBV5-1 and TRBV20-1 were among them.

Prepared libraries of TCR beta cDNA carried unique molecular identifiers. One entry per CDR3 protein results from TCRdb running MiXCR on the PCR reads. The sample lists 700,000 to 900,000 distinct CDR3 sequences; around 42% were seen once. Antigens of these TCRs are unknown. Specimen: blood. All receptors come from a girl aged 5 to 17 with multiple sclerosis.

The V and J genes are TRBV20-1 and TRBJ2-1, with D perhaps assigned TRBD1 or TRBD2 (6 bases each). Germline V gives CDR1 DFQATT, CDR2 SNEGSKA (reference sequence). This CDR3 is 11 amino acids long. Trimming left V 3 bases short and J 10 bases short, with 10 bases between. The CDR3 nucleotides are TGCAGTGCTAGTGGGGGGCCCGAGCAGTTCTTC. It encodes CSASGGPEQFF.

There are a few counts of this clonotype. The chain recombines TRBV6-2 or TRBV6-3 with TRBJ2-1; D unresolved. The CDR3 is 14 amino acids. Germline CDR1 is MNHEY and CDR2 is SVGEGT. The V end lost 2 bases, the J end lost 3 bases, and 8 bases lay between the germline ends. The CDR3 DNA reads TGTGCCAGCAGTTACCCCCAGCGCTACAATGAGCAGTTCTTC. It translates to CASSYPQRYNEQFF.

The chain is built from TRBV5-5 and TRBJ1-2; D is undetermined. CDR1 is SGHKS and CDR2 is YYEKEE in the germline V gene (reference sequence). This CDR3 contains 12 residues. The V and J ends lost 4 bases and 4 bases respectively, with 8 bases between them. CDR3 nucleotide sequence: TGTGCCAGCAGCGGCGGGATCTATGGCTACACCTTC. Translation gives CASSGGIYGYTF.

The CDR3, as DNA: TGTGCCAGCAGCCCCCTCAGACAGTCCCCCTATGGCTACACCTTC. Amino acid sequence: CASSPLRQSPYGYTF. The V and J genes are TRBV3-1 and TRBJ1-2, with a tentative D call TRBD1 (5 bases). The CDR3 is 15 residues long. Germline V gives CDR1 LGHDT, CDR2 YNNKEL (reference sequence). The V end was cut by 4 bases, the J end by 4 bases, with 16 bases between.

J is TRBJ2-6 and V is TRBV18; D remains ambiguous. This CDR3 is built from 16 residues. Germline loops: CDR1 KGHSH, CDR2 LQKENI. The V end was cut by 3 bases, the J end by 1 base, with 10 bases between. The CDR3 bases are TGTGCCAGCTCACCGTATTCCGGTTCTGGGGCCAACGTCCTGACTTTC. This sequence encodes CASSPYSGSGANVLTF.

V usage is TRBV6-6 and J usage is TRBJ2-7; 9 nucleotides match TRBD1. This CDR3 spans 15 amino acids. CDR1 and CDR2 (germline): MNHNY, SVGAGI (reference sequence). Trimming at V came to 7 bases and at J to 0 bases, leaving 7 bases not matched to a gene. Written as DNA, the CDR3 is TGTGCCAGCAAGATGGGGACAGGGCCCTCCTACGAGCAGTACTTC. Residues: CASKMGTGPSYEQYF.

The chain has TRBV7-2 and TRBJ2-4; 10 bases are a match to TRBD2. Matching the DNA end better, TRBJ2-5 makes the J call doubtful. CDR1 and CDR2 from the germline V gene are SGHTA and FQGNSA. The CDR3 spans 15 residues. For the CDR3, the DNA is TGTGCCAGCAGCTGGGCTAGCGGGGGCCAAGAGACCCAGTACTTC. It specifies CASSWASGGQETQYF.

This chain uses TRBV7-9 with TRBJ2-3; TRBD1 matches 7 bases. J lost 7 bases, V lost 1 base, and 8 bases had no gene match. This CDR3 is 15 amino acids long. Germline CDR1 is SEHNR and CDR2 is FQNEAQ (reference sequence). This CDR3 is CASSLVQGDENTQYF. CDR3 bases: TGTGCCAGCAGCTTAGTCCAGGGGGATGAGAATACGCAGTATTTT. The full variable domain, completed using reference TRBV7-9 and TRBJ2-3, is DTGVSQNPRHKITKRGQNVTFRCDPISEHNRLYWYRQTLGQGPEFLTYFQNEAQLEKSRLLSDRFSAERPKGSFSTLEIQRTEQGDSAMYLCASSLVQGDENTQYFGPGTRLTVL.

This rearrangement joins TRBV28 to TRBJ2-3; perhaps TRBD1 as D (6 bases). The CDR3 is 15 amino acids. Per germline, CDR1 MDHEN and CDR2 SYDVKM. V was trimmed by 5 bases and J by 6 bases, leaving 18 bases between them. The CDR3 region is CASSPLGTQGDTQYF. The CDR3, as DNA: TGTGCCAGCAGTCCCTTGGGCACCCAGGGGGATACGCAGTATTTT.

This chain connects TRBV28 to TRBJ1-2; D is possibly TRBD1 (5 bases). The V and J ends lost 3 bases and 5 bases respectively, with 13 bases between them. Germline-derived CDR1 and CDR2 are MDHEN and SYDVKM. CDR3 length equals 14 residues. The CDR3 coding sequence is TGTGCCAGCAGTTTCCCCGGGACGGCTTATGGCTACACCTTC. Amino acids: CASSFPGTAYGYTF.

This clonotype was found a few times. This chain uses TRBV12-3 or TRBV12-4 with TRBJ2-1, with 10 bases matching TRBD2. The CDR3 extends over 16 amino acids. The V gene end was trimmed by 7 bases and the J gene end by 9 bases; junction bases not matched to a gene: 15. CDR3 bases: TGTGCCAGCATCCCTAGCCGGCTAGCGGGAGTTTCTGAGCAGTTCTTC. Protein product: CASIPSRLAGVSEQFF.

This sequence joins TRBV28 and TRBJ1-2, with D uncertain. The CDR3 spans 14 residues. V was clipped by 8 bases and J by 1 base, with 14 bases between them. The germline CDR1 and CDR2 sequences are MDHEN and SYDVKM. In nucleotides, the CDR3 is TGTGCCAGCCTCGGTGGCAAGAATAACTATGGCTACACCTTC. This translates into CASLGGKNNYGYTF.

This clonotype was counted between two and nine times. The chain combines TRBV9 with TRBJ2-3; D assignment may be TRBD1 or TRBD2 (5 bases each). The germline CDR1 and CDR2 sequences are SGDLS and YYNGEE. The length of the CDR3 is 14 residues. With 0 bases removed from V and 4 bases from J, the gap between germline ends came to 9 bases. The CDR3 nucleotides read TGTGCCAGCAGCGTAGGACGGGGCGCAGATACGCAGTATTTT. Translated, it gives CASSVGRGADTQYF.

This chain connects TRBV6-6 to TRBJ2-7; D uncertain. V dropped 2 bases and J dropped 7 bases, with 6 bases sitting between them. CDR1 and CDR2 from the germline V gene are MNHNY and SVGAGI (reference sequence). This CDR3 has 11 amino acids. The CDR3 DNA reads as TGTGCCAGCAGTTACATGGGTGAGCAGTACTTC. It yields the protein CASSYMGEQYF.

In its sample, this clonotype was seen a few times. The chain is built from TRBV7-2 and TRBJ2-1, with 10 bases fitting TRBD2. The germline CDR1 and CDR2 sequences are SGHTA and FQGNSA. After removal of 5 bases from V and 3 bases from J, the junction contained 4 bases not matched to a gene. This CDR3 is 15 amino acids long. DNA for the CDR3: TGTGCCAGCAGCCGAAGCGGGGGGGGCTACAATGAGCAGTTCTTC. It codes for CASSRSGGGYNEQFF.

This clonotype was seen just once. The chain joins TRBV7-2 to TRBJ2-1, with 9 bases matching TRBD2. CDR3 length equals 14 residues. Germline CDR1 reads SGHTA; CDR2 reads FQGNSA. Trimming cost V 4 bases and J 7 bases; bases outside gene matches: 5. CDR3 sequence: CASSYTSGLNEQFF. Written as DNA, the CDR3 is TGTGCCAGCAGCTATACTAGCGGGTTGAATGAGCAGTTCTTC.

This chain links TRBV11-1 with TRBJ1-2; D not resolved. CDR1 SGHAT and CDR2 FQDESV come from the germline V gene (reference sequence). Trimming took 2 bases from V and 3 from J, leaving 7 bases between them. There are 13 residues in the CDR3. The CDR3 DNA reads as TGTGCCAGCAGCTTACAAACGGACTATGGCTACACCTTC. It specifies CASSLQTDYGYTF.

This rearrangement joins TRBV10-3 to TRBJ2-7, with D uncertain. The J call may be incorrect, as the DNA end agrees better with TRBJ2-5. This CDR3 is 18 amino acids long. From germline, CDR1 is ENHRY and CDR2 SYGVKD. CDR3 DNA sequence: TGTGCCATCAGTGAGTCCCTCACTCAGGCGAGCCGCCAAGAGACCCAGTACTTC. The encoded protein is CAISESLTQASRQETQYF.

This clonotype was seen only a few times. The chain joins TRBV12-3 or TRBV12-4 to TRBJ2-3, with D possibly being TRBD1 (6 bases). This CDR3 spans 16 amino acids. The V and J ends lost 1 base and 1 base respectively, with 12 bases between them. The CDR3 spells CASSLDPAGGTDTQYF. CDR3 coding DNA: TGTGCCAGCAGTTTAGACCCTGCAGGGGGCACAGATACGCAGTATTTT.

J is TRBJ2-6 and V is TRBV5-1; no reliable D call. The V end was cut by 1 base, the J end by 2 bases, with 7 bases between. There are 15 residues in the CDR3. Germline V gene lookup returns CDR1 SGHRS and CDR2 YFSETQ. This chain's CDR3 is CASSLRIAGANVLTF. Written as DNA, the CDR3 is TGCGCCAGCAGCTTGAGGATTGCTGGGGCCAACGTCCTGACTTTC.

There are many counts of this clonotype. This rearrangement joins TRBV10-2 to TRBJ1-2; 8 bases are a match to TRBD1. Per the germline V gene, CDR1 is WSHSY and CDR2 is SAAADI. The CDR3 is 15 amino acids. J gave up 2 bases and V 3 bases, and 5 bases lay outside the gene matches. The CDR3 reads CASSDTAGGNYGYTF. The CDR3 region has the DNA TGCGCCAGCAGTGATACGGCAGGGGGCAACTATGGCTACACCTTC.

The rearrangement uses TRBV6-2 or TRBV6-3 and TRBJ2-7, with TRBD1 matching over 8 bases. The CDR3 covers 13 residues. Trimming took 9 bases from V and 2 from J; bases not matched to a gene: 6. Germline V gives CDR1 MNHEY, CDR2 SVGEGT. CDR3 bases: TGTGCCAGTGAGACAGGGGAAACCTACGAGCAGTACTTC. This sequence encodes CASETGETYEQYF.

The J gene is TRBJ1-2, the V gene TRBV7-2; D is uncertain. Germline V gene sequence: CDR1 SGHTA, CDR2 FQGNSA. The CDR3 totals 12 residues. The V gene lost 3 bases and the J gene lost 7 bases, with 9 bases spanning the gap. CDR3 loop: CASSFGRAGYTF. DNA for the CDR3: TGTGCCAGCAGCTTCGGACGTGCTGGCTACACCTTC. The full variable domain, with the rest looked up from reference TRBV7-2 and TRBJ1-2, is GAGVSQSPSNKVTEKGKDVELRCDPISGHTALYWYRQSLGQGLEFLIYFQGNSAPDKSGLPSDRFSAERTGGSVSTLTIQRTQQEDSAVYLCASSFGRAGYTFGSGTRLTVV.

The rearrangement links TRBV12-3 or TRBV12-4 to TRBJ1-5; possibly TRBD1 for D (5 bases). Trimming pared 6 bases from V and 5 bases from J, leaving 11 bases between. This CDR3 region has 13 residues. The DNA for the CDR3 is TGTGCCAGCAGCCTCAGGGCCCATCAGCCCCAGCATTTT. Amino acid sequence: CASSLRAHQPQHF.

The chain carries TRBV5-6 and TRBJ2-1; 12 bases map to TRBD2. The CDR3 loop spans 13 amino acids. Looked up from germline, CDR1 is SGHDT and CDR2 is YYEEEE. V trimming: 4 bases; J trimming: 14 bases; junction bases outside the gene matches: 7. The CDR3 here is CASSRLAGEGEFF. The CDR3 DNA sequence: TGTGCCAGCAGCCGACTAGCGGGAGAGGGGGAGTTCTTC.

CDR3 loop: CASSLAPMTDTQYF. Written as DNA, the CDR3 is TGCGCCAGCAGCTTGGCCCCCATGACAGATACGCAGTATTTT. The chain uses TRBV5-1 and TRBJ2-3; no definite D call. Trimming removed 0 bases at V and 3 bases at J, with 8 bases between. This CDR3 is built from 14 residues. Germline V lookup: CDR1 SGHRS, CDR2 YFSETQ.

This chain joins TRBV5-6 and TRBJ2-3; perhaps TRBD1 as D (6 bases). The CDR3 consists of 18 residues. V shed 4 bases and J shed 4 bases, with 25 bases lying between them. Germline V lookup: CDR1 SGHDT, CDR2 YYEEEE. CDR3 nucleotide sequence: TGTGCCAGCAGCCCCCCCCAGGGCGGAGATTACAGGGCAGATACGCAGTATTTT. Its translation: CASSPPQGGDYRADTQYF.

The chain is built from TRBV19 and TRBJ2-5; no reliable D call. Near its end, the DNA agrees better with TRBJ2-7, so the J call may be wrong. CDR3 length equals 13 residues. Germline CDR1 LNHDA, CDR2 SQIVND (reference sequence). The CDR3 reads CASSISANYEQYF. Written as DNA, the CDR3 is TGTGCCAGTAGTATCTCGGCGAACTACGAGCAGTACTTC.

This clonotype was seen a few times. The chain has TRBV6-6 and TRBJ1-2; 8 nucleotides match TRBD1. The germline gives CDR1 MNHNY, CDR2 SVGAGI (reference sequence). The CDR3 spans 15 residues. The V gene end was trimmed by 6 bases and the J gene end by 0 bases; junction bases not matched to a gene: 6. In DNA form, the CDR3 reads TGTGCCAGCAGCCCCAAGGGACAGGCTAACTATGGCTACACCTTC. Protein product: CASSPKGQANYGYTF.